The source of this TCR beta chain is a study of beta chain features in type 1 diabetes. Overall study context: On cell yields, gender and age, patients and healthy donors were similar. Study-wide results and caveats: In every one of the four CD4+ subsets, TCRB CDR3s were moderately but significantly shorter in Type 1 diabetes patients. A pattern of fewer insertions and more deletions at VDJ junctions was seen in type 1 diabetes patients.

This clone turned up a few times. Its antigen is unidentified. The trim removed 6 bases at V and 10 bases at J, leaving 5 bases unmatched. The V gene's germline CDR1 is MNHNS and CDR2 SASEGT. The CDR3 covers 12 residues. What was sequenced were expressed TCRB transcripts, since all of the isolated RNA had been reverse transcribed. The protocol was immunoSEQ multiplex PCR, while the TCRdb copy is restricted to in-frame clones and leaves out a portion. The top ten hold about 0.6% of the sample, which has roughly 400,000 clones, roughly 9.8% seen once. CD45RO/CCR7/CD25/CD127/CD95/CD27 separated CD4+ naive, central memory, regulatory and stem cell-like memory cells by sorting. Purity above 95% was achieved in all sorted populations.

The sample comprised central memory CD4+ T cells from blood. The chain joins TRBV6-1 to TRBJ2-3, with 9 bases matching TRBD2. This TCR was recovered from a man aged 25 to 40 with type 1 diabetes. The CDR3 sequence is CASSETSGAQYF. Written as DNA, the CDR3 is TGTGCCAGCAGCGAGACTAGCGGAGCGCAGTATTTT.